This T cell receptor beta chain emerged from a study of shared T cell receptors in the human thymus. The table lists this clone with a count of one. Germline V gene lookup returns CDR1 SGDLS and CDR2 YYNGEE. The CDR3 has 17 amino acids. V lost 2 bases, J lost 4 bases, and 19 bases lay in between. Here immunoSEQ multiplex PCR was the method, and the copy in TCRdb shows in-frame clones only, minus some. The sample yields some 660,000 clones, over 75% seen once. The sample was also linked to a second study, of human thymus T cells. That source notes: Thymus was obtained from resections taken during corrective heart surgery. As related research reported, thymic repertoires overlapped highly among unrelated individuals.

This clonotype was obtained from a boy under three years old with a congenital heart defect. The rearrangement uses TRBV9 and TRBJ1-3; no firm D call. The sequencing sample was made of thymocytes. The CDR3 loop is CASSVRPEVNTGNTIYF. The CDR3 DNA follows: TGTGCCAGCAGCGTCCGCCCAGAGGTGAACACCGGAAACACCATATATTTT.